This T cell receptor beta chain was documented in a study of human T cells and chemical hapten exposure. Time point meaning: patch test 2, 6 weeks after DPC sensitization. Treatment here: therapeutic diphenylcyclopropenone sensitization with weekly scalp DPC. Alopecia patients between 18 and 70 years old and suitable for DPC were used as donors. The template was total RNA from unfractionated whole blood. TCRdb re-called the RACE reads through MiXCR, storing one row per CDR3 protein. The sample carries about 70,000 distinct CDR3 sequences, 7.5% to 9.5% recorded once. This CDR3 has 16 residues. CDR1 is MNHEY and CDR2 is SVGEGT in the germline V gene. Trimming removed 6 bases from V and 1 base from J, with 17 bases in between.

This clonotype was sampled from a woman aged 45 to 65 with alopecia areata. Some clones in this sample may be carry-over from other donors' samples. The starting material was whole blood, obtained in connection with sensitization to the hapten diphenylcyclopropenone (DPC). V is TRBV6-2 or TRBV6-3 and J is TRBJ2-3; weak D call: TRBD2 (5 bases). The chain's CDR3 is CASSSEAERGTDTQYF. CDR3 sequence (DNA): TGTGCCAGCAGCTCCGAGGCCGAGAGGGGCACAGATACGCAGTATTTT.